Included here is one T cell receptor (beta chain) sequence, with context. It has no known antigen specificity. No much larger clone is present one base from it, and per-base qualities are unavailable. The data originate from a study of T-cell reconstitution after alpha-beta-depleted transplantation in children listed by TCRdb under 2016. Looking at the study overall: The study quantitatively tracked T-cell immune reconstitution after TCRalphabeta/CD19-depleted allogeneic hematopoietic cell transplantation in children using TCR repertoire profiling.

The treatment or condition label of this sample denotes: allogeneic hematopoietic cell transplantation with graft depleted of TCRalphabeta T cells and CD19 B cells. Transplant recipients were children who received TCRalphabeta/CD19-depleted allogeneic hematopoietic cell grafts. At the junction V is shortened by 1 base and J by 1 base, with 4 bases in between. From cysteine to phenylalanine, the CDR3 is 13 amino acids long. Only the CDR3 DNA is retained, 39 bases long and in frame from the first base. Based on the germline V gene, the CDR1 and CDR2 sequences are SNHLY and FYNNEI. Broader findings and caveats from the paper: In some patients, the high TCRbeta diversity seen at day 60 was put down to recipient T cells and intrathymic progenitors that had survived conditioning. About two months after transplant, the apparently early recovery of alphabetaT-cell counts reportedly depended on just several hundred clones that had expanded rapidly and came from non-depleted graft cells. The frequencies of hyperexpanded clones fell over the following months, and after one year, T-cell counts and TCRbeta diversity were mostly attributed to newly produced T cells.

Library generation was performed with PCR. Sequencing relied on an Illumina HiSeq 2500. TCR libraries were prepared with molecular barcoding, using unique molecular identifiers to normalize TCRbeta repertoire quantification. TCRdb applied fastp at Q25 and MiXCR to the public reads, then kept only in-frame beta chains. Each CDR3 protein appears once, grouped with its most common genes and DNA. In all, the sample holds about 980,000 distinct CDR3 sequences, and roughly 31% of those were seen once. The top ten hold roughly 28% of the sample. This receptor was identified in a boy under two years old who had a stem cell transplant for SCID, so the T cells may come from the graft donor. This sequence uses TRBV2 and TRBJ1-1; the D gene identity is not certain. This sample comprised PBMCs, mostly from graft donor cells, obtained 360 days after TCRalphabeta/CD19-depleted stem cell transplant. The CDR3 region: CASSEVPNTEAFF. The nucleotides are TGTGCCAGCAGTGAAGTCCCGAACACTGAAGCTTTCTTT.